Listed here are 14 T cell receptor beta chains from one sample, sequenced in a study of T cell responses to AZD1222 COVID-19 vaccine (dated by TCRdb to the early 2020s). This specimen's time point label, interpreted: about 28 days (+/-7) after the second vaccine dose. Library preparation used the immunoSEQ multiplex PCR assay. Sourced from immuneACCESS, this table was stored by TCRdb with only in-frame sequences that have V and J called. A share of the clones is absent; for the studies checked, an unresolved V gene accounts for under half, and the remainder has no known explanation. The sample contains about 170,000 clones, 70% to 90% of them found a single time. Less than 1.3% of the sample comes from the top ten. The sample in question was peripheral blood, obtained 28 days after the second AZD1222 dose. The origin of the receptors is an adult who received the AZD1222 COVID-19 vaccine.

The chain couples TRBV6-5 to TRBJ2-3, with D tentatively TRBD1 or TRBD2 (5 bases each). CDR3 length: 14 residues. V was cut by 10 bases and J by 4 bases, with 18 bases left in between. CDR1 is MNHEY and CDR2 is SVGAGI in the germline V gene. CDR3 sequence: CATTGTFGPDTQYF. The CDR3 coding sequence is TGTGCCACAACCGGGACCTTCGGCCCAGATACGCAGTATTTT.

This chain uses TRBV14 with TRBJ1-1; D may be TRBD1 (5 bases). Germline CDR1 SGHDN, CDR2 FVKESK. Trimming removed 4 bases at V and 0 bases at J, with 12 bases between. This CDR3 spans 15 amino acids. CDR3 nucleotides: TGTGCCAGCAGCCGACACCAGGGCATGAACACTGAAGCTTTCTTT. Protein: CASSRHQGMNTEAFF.

The chain couples TRBV30 to TRBJ1-5; D might be TRBD1 (6 bases). Germline V gives CDR1 GTSNPN, CDR2 SVGIG (reference sequence). This CDR3 region has 14 residues. Trimming removed 2 bases at V and 4 bases at J, with 12 bases between. The CDR3: CAWSRGAANQPQHF. CDR3 in DNA: TGTGCCTGGAGTAGGGGGGCAGCTAATCAGCCCCAGCATTTT.

This chain links TRBV18 with TRBJ2-7, with D possibly matching TRBD1 (6 bases). V was cut by 3 bases and J by 2 bases, with 8 bases left in between. CDR1 and CDR2 from the germline V gene are KGHSH and LQKENI. The CDR3 totals 13 residues. The CDR3 sequence: CASSPGQPYEQYF. The CDR3 DNA is TGTGCCAGCTCACCGGGACAACCCTACGAGCAGTACTTC.

The chain employs TRBV6-5 and TRBJ1-5; no definite D call. CDR1 is MNHEY and CDR2 is SVGAGI in the germline V gene. The V gene lost 6 bases and the J gene lost 2 bases, with 14 bases spanning the gap. This CDR3 has 15 residues. Here the CDR3 reads CASRQSPAGNQPQHF. In DNA form, the CDR3 reads TGTGCCAGCAGACAGTCCCCAGCTGGCAATCAGCCCCAGCATTTT.

V is TRBV12-3 or TRBV12-4 and J is TRBJ1-5, with D tentatively TRBD1 (6 bases). CDR3 length: 13 amino acids. V was pared by 3 bases and J by 6 bases, with 9 bases between. The CDR3 protein is CASSFSGAQPQHF. CDR3 coding DNA: TGTGCCAGCAGTTTTTCAGGGGCTCAGCCCCAGCATTTT.

The chain has TRBV15 and TRBJ2-1; weak D call: TRBD1 (6 bases). The germline V gene has CDR1 LNHNV and CDR2 YYDKDF (reference sequence). The CDR3 runs to 17 residues. V was cut by 2 bases and J by 1 base, with 15 bases left in between. CDR3 in amino acids: CATSRSSRGSSYNEQFF. The CDR3 nucleotides read TGTGCCACCAGCAGATCCTCTAGGGGGTCTTCCTACAATGAGCAGTTCTTC.

This clone has more than one count but fewer than ten. The chain is built from TRBV19 and TRBJ2-7; a weak D match, TRBD2 (5 bases). Trimming took 10 bases from V and 4 from J, leaving 11 bases between them. The CDR3 length is 11 residues. CDR1 and CDR2 (germline): LNHDA, SQIVND (reference sequence). CDR3 region: CATMSGYEQYF. In DNA form, the CDR3 reads TGTGCCACCATGTCGGGGTACGAGCAGTACTTC.

The chain couples TRBV23-1 to TRBJ1-6; D unresolved. TRBV23-1 is identified as an open reading frame with a role that is uncertain. Between the trimmed V and J ends, which lost 4 bases and 0 bases, there was a span of 10 bases. CDR3 size: 16 residues. In DNA form, the CDR3 reads TGCGCCAGCAGTCGGAGCGGGAGCTCCTATAATTCACCCCTCCACTTT. As protein: CASSRSGSSYNSPLHF.

V usage is TRBV6-2 or TRBV6-3 and J usage is TRBJ1-5; maybe TRBD1 (6 bases). The length of the CDR3 is 18 residues. From germline, CDR1 is MNHEY and CDR2 SVGEGT. Trimming took off 0 bases at V and 2 bases at J, with 17 bases between the two ends. CDR3 loop: CASSYSSLRGRGNQPQHF. CDR3 coding DNA: TGTGCCAGCAGTTACTCGAGTCTTCGGGGGCGAGGCAATCAGCCCCAGCATTTT.

The table lists this clone with many counts. The chain uses TRBV3-1 (or the pseudogene TRBV3-2) and TRBJ2-1; D tentatively fits TRBD1 or TRBD2 (5 bases each). The CDR3 consists of 16 residues. Germline CDR1 LGHDT, CDR2 YNNKEL (reference sequence). V shed 1 base and J shed 0 bases, with 10 bases lying between them. Here the CDR3 reads CASSQGGSRSYNEQFF. In DNA form, the CDR3 reads TGTGCCAGCAGCCAAGGGGGGAGCCGCTCCTACAATGAGCAGTTCTTC.

This sequence joins TRBV7-2 and TRBJ1-5; TRBD1 might be the D (6 bases). Per germline, CDR1 SGHTA and CDR2 FQGNSA. V gave up 0 bases and J gave up 5 bases, with 14 bases separating them. The CDR3 length is 16 residues. The CDR3 sequence: CASSLATGLLYQPQHF. The CDR3, as DNA: TGTGCCAGCAGCTTAGCGACAGGCCTTTTGTATCAGCCCCAGCATTTT.

The V gene is TRBV18, the J gene TRBJ2-7, with D possibly TRBD1 on 5 matching bases. Germline V lookup: CDR1 KGHSH, CDR2 LQKENI. This CDR3 region has 15 residues. V was shortened by 5 bases and J by 2 bases, with 16 bases between the two germline ends. The CDR3 bases are TGTGCCAGCTCATTAGAGAGACAGTTCACCTACGAGCAGTACTTC. It translates to CASSLERQFTYEQYF. The full variable domain, completed using reference TRBV18 and TRBJ2-7, is NAGVMQNPRHLVRRRGQEARLRCSPMKGHSHVYWYRQLPEEGLKFMVYLQKENIIDESGMPKERFSAEFPKEGPSILRIQQVVRGDSAAYFCASSLERQFTYEQYFGPGTRLTVT.

V is TRBV19 and J is TRBJ1-2, with 9 bases aligning to TRBD1. CDR1 and CDR2 (germline): LNHDA, SQIVND (reference sequence). Unmatched junction bases numbered 10, after V lost 10 bases and J lost 4 bases. This CDR3 is built from 14 residues. CDR3 nucleotides: TGTGCCACGCCCGGACAGGGGTCTCTCTATGGCTACACCTTC. Amino acid sequence: CATPGQGSLYGYTF.